This TCR beta chain was sequenced in a study of cytomegalovirus exposure and HLA in healthy donors. PCR employed 60 Vbeta and 13 Jbeta primers. This table comes from immunoSEQ multiplex PCR, and its TCRdb copy is limited to in-frame clones, with some not included. The data contain around 120,000 clones, around 86% of them singletons. Deletions cut 1 base from V and 5 bases from J, with 16 bases between. From germline, CDR1 is SGHRS and CDR2 YFSETQ. The CDR3 extends over 16 amino acids. The specimen was PBMCs. V usage is TRBV5-1 and J usage is TRBJ2-1, with D maybe TRBD1 (5 bases). The TCR originated in a woman aged 25 to 39 in good health and CMV-seronegative. This CDR3 is CASSLTGVLQDNEQFF. CDR3 in DNA: TGCGCCAGCAGCTTGACCGGTGTACTACAGGACAATGAGCAGTTCTTC.